The present entry profiles one T cell receptor (beta chain) with its context. The antigen is undetermined. V was pared by 2 bases and J by 5 bases, with 2 bases of the junction left unmatched. The CDR3 runs to 13 residues. In germline, CDR1 is SGHKS, CDR2 YYEKEE (reference sequence). The entry originates in a study of Tregs in tolerant kidney transplant recipients. Points from the study as a whole: For some patients, primers changed over time, blocking nucleotide-level comparison. Antigen-driven expansion was suggested because donor-specific Tregs expanded more than all Tregs in tolerant patients.

Produced via immunoSEQ multiplex PCR; TCRdb's table is partial and in-frame only. This table has about 87,000 clones, more than 85% appearing once. The sequences come from CD4+ T cells from blood, collected before the transplant. This chain joins TRBV5-5 and TRBJ2-5, with 8 bases identical to TRBD2. The sequence came from a human donor who received a combined kidney and bone marrow transplant. This CDR3 reads CASSFGGGETQYF. Written as DNA, the CDR3 is TGTGCCAGCAGCTTCGGCGGGGGGGAGACCCAGTACTTC.